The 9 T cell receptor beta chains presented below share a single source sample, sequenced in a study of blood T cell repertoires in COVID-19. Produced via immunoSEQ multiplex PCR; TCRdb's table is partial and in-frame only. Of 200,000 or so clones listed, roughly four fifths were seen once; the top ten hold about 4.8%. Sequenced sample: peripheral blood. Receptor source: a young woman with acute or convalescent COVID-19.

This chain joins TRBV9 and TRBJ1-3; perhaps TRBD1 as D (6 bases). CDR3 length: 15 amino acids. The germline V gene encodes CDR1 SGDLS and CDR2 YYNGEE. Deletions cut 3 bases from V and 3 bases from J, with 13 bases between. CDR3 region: CASSGSGAVGNTIYF. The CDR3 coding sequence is TGTGCCAGCAGCGGCTCAGGGGCGGTTGGAAACACCATATATTTT.

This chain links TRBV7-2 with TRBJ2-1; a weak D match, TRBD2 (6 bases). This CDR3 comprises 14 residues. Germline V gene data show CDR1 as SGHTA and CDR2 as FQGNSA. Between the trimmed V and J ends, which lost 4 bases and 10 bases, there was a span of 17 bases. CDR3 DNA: TGTGCCAGCAGCTCCTCCGGGACTTTTGGGGAGCAGTTCTTC. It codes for CASSSSGTFGEQFF. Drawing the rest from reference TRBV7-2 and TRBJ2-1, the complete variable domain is GAGVSQSPSNKVTEKGKDVELRCDPISGHTALYWYRQSLGQGLEFLIYFQGNSAPDKSGLPSDRFSAERTGGSVSTLTIQRTQQEDSAVYLCASSSSGTFGEQFFGPGTRLTVL.

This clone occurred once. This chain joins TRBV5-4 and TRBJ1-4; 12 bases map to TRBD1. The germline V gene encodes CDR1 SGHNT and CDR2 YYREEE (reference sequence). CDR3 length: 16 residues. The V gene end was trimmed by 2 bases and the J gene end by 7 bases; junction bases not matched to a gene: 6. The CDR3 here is CASSFGGQGAGEKLFF. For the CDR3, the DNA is TGTGCCAGCAGCTTTGGGGGACAGGGGGCGGGTGAAAAACTGTTTTTT.

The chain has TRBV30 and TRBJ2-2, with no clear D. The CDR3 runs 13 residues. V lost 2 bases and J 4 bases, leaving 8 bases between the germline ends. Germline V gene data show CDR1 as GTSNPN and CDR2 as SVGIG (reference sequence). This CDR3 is CAWSPTSTGELFF. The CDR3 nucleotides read TGTGCCTGGAGTCCAACATCCACCGGGGAGCTGTTTTTT.

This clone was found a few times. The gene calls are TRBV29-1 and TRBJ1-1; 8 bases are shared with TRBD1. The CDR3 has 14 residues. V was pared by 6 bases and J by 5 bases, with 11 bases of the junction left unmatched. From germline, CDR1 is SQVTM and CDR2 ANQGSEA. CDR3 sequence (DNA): TGCAGCGTCCATGGACAGGGAACAAGGACTGAAGCTTTCTTT. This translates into CSVHGQGTRTEAFF.

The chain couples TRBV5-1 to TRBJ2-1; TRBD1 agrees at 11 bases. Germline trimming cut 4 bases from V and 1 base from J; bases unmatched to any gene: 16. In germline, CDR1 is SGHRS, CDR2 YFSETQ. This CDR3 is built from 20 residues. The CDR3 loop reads CASSPDRGPGLRRSYNEQFF. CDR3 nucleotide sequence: TGCGCCAGCAGCCCGGACAGGGGGCCGGGATTACGAAGGTCCTACAATGAGCAGTTCTTC.

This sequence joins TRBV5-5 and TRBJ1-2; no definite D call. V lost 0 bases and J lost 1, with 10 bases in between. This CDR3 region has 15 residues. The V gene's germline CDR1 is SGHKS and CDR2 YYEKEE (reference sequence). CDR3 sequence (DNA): TGTGCCAGCAGCTTGGGGGTGGGCGTTAACTATGGCTACACCTTC. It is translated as CASSLGVGVNYGYTF.

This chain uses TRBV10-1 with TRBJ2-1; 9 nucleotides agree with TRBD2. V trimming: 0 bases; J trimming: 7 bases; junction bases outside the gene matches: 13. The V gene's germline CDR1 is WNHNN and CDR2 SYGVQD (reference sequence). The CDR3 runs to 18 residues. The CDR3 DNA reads TGCGCCAGCAGTGAGTCGAGGCGGGAGGGGACCCGGGTGAATGAGCAGTTCTTC. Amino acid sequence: CASSESRREGTRVNEQFF.

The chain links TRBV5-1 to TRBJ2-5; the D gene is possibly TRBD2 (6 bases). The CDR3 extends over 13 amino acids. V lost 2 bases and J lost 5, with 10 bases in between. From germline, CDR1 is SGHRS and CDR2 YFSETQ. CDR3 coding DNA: TGCGCCAGCAGCTTCGGCGGGGAGGAGACCCAGTACTTC. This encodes CASSFGGEETQYF. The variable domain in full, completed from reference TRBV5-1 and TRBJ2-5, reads KAGVTQTPRYLIKTRGQQVTLSCSPISGHRSVSWYQQTPGQGLQFLFEYFSETQRNKGNFPGRFSGRQFSNSRSEMNVSTLELGDSALYLCASSFGGEETQYFGPGTRLLVL.